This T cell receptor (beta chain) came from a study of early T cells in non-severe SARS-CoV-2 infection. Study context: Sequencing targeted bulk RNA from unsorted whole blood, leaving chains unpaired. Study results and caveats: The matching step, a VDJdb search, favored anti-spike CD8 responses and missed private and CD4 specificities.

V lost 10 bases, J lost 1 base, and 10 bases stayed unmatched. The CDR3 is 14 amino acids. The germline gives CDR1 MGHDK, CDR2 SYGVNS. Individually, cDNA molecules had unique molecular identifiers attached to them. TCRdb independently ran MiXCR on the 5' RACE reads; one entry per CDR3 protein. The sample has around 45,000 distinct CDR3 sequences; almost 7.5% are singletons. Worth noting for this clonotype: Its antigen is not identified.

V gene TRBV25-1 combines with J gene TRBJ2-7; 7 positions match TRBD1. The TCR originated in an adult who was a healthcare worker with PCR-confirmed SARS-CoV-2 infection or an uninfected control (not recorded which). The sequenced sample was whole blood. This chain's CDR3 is CANEGRDRSYEQYF. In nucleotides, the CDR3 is TGTGCCAACGAGGGCCGGGACAGATCCTACGAGCAGTACTTC.